This T cell receptor beta chain was sequenced for a study of radiotherapy plus CTLA-4 blockade in lung cancer (dated by TCRdb to the late 2010s). A note on the overall study: Among the enrolled patients, about 19% had an objective response, and 25% to 40% reached disease control. Broad study findings and their caveats: After treatment with radiotherapy and ipilimumab, TCR clones that originated in tumors expanded in peripheral blood. Early dynamic changes in blood T cell clones, together with increased serum interferon-beta after radiation, were reported as the strongest predictors of response.

In this study, focal radiation therapy paired with CTLA-4 blockade (ipilimumab) was tested in patients who had chemo-refractory metastatic non-small-cell lung cancer. As to this clone: Its antigen remains undetermined. Per-nucleotide qualities are absent, and no much larger clonotype sits a single base away.

The library was produced with the immunoSEQ multiplex PCR assay. TCRdb stores this immuneACCESS table with in-frame sequences only. Part of the clones is absent; in the studies checked, under half of the shortfall reflects unresolved V genes, and no reason is known for the rest. The sample records tens of thousands of clones, 86% of which are singletons. Approximately 2.2% of the sample belongs to the ten largest clones. This sequence originates from a human donor with non-small cell lung cancer who had a partial response to radiotherapy plus ipilimumab. This sample comprised peripheral blood, obtained from a patient treated with radiotherapy plus ipilimumab.

The encoded CDR3 is CASSNKRGLALDTQYF. The nucleotide sequence reads as follows: TGTGCCAGCTCAAACAAACGGGGTCTAGCTCTAGATACGCAGTATTTT. This chain joins TRBV25-1 to TRBJ2-3, and the D gene may be TRBD2, 5 bases matching. V lost 8 bases and J lost 5 bases; the stretch between them is 23 bases long. According to the germline V gene, CDR1 reads MGHDK and CDR2 reads SYGVNS. Counted from cysteine to phenylalanine, this CDR3 has 16 amino acids. CDR3 DNA only is kept here, 48 bases in frame from base 1.